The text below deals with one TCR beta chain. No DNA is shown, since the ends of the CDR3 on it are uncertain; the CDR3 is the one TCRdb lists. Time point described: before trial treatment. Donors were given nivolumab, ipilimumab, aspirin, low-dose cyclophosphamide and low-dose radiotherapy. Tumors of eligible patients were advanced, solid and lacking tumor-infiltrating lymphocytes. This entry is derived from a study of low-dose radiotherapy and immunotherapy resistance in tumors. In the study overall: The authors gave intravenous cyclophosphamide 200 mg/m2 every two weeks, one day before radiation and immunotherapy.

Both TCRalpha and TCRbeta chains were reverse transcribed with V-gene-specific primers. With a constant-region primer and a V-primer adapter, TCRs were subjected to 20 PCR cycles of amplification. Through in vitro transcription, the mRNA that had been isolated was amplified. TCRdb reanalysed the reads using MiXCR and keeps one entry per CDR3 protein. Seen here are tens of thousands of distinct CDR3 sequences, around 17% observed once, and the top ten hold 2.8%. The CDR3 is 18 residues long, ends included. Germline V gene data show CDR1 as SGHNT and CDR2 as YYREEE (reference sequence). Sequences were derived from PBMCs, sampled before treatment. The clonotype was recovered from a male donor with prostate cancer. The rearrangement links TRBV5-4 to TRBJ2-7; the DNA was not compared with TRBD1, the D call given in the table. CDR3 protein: CASSIYLCSVEGTPEQYF.